The present T cell receptor (beta chain) was sequenced within a study of blood T cell repertoires in COVID-19. Study summary: The study drew acute and convalescent COVID-19 samples from the United States, Italy and Spain.

Germline CDR1 and CDR2: MNHNY and SVGAGI (reference sequence). V shed 8 bases, J shed 12 bases, and the junction held 18 bases outside the gene matches. This CDR3 spans 15 amino acids. Sequencing used immunoSEQ multiplex PCR; TCRdb keeps in-frame clones, though not all of them. This sample has tens of thousands of clones, with 85% found just once. This chain joins TRBV6-6 and TRBJ2-7; 11 nucleotides agree with TRBD1. This TCR derives from a man between 45 and 60 years old with acute or convalescent COVID-19. Material: peripheral blood. The CDR3 sequence: CASEPSGTGGSGTYF. In DNA, the CDR3 is TGTGCCAGCGAGCCTTCCGGGACAGGGGGATCTGGTACGTACTTC.